These T cell receptor beta chains were read from a single sample in a study of PD-1 blockade in classical Hodgkin lymphoma. Clones were read by immunoSEQ multiplex PCR, and TCRdb kept only the in-frame ones, dropping some. The table includes 90,000 to 130,000 clones, roughly nine tenths detected once. The sequenced sample was peripheral blood mononuclear cells (PBMCs), obtained before the second cycle of nivolumab. The origin of the receptors is a human donor with classical Hodgkin lymphoma. The CDR3 runs from the conserved cysteine through the conserved F or W. D genes are given only for firm matches. The size entry is marked missing in some rows and otherwise reads once, few, many or a size class.

clone_size j_call v_call cdr3_length d_call cdr3_nt cdr3_aa
. TRBJ2-7 TRBV12-5 13 . TGTGCTAGTGGTCTCGACCCTTCCTACGAGCAGTACTTC CASGLDPSYEQYF
. TRBJ1-4 TRBV19 14 . TGTGCCAGTGCCCGGCTGGGGTATAATGAAAAACTGTTTTTT CASARLGYNEKLFF
. TRBJ1-5 TRBV28 16 TRBD1 TGTGCCATTACTATCCGCCGGGGACAGGGCAATCAGCCCCAGCATTTT CAITIRRGQGNQPQHF
. TRBJ2-3 TRBV5-1 15 TRBD2 TGCGCCAGCGGTGATCCAGCGGGAGGGCCGGATACGCAGTATTTT CASGDPAGGPDTQYF
. TRBJ2-7 TRBV19 14 . TGTGCCAGTACCGCGGGGACAGTCCTTTCCGAGCAGTACTTC CASTAGTVLSEQYF
. TRBJ2-3 TRBV19 15 TRBD1 TGTGCCACCCGCGACAGGGGCCCTTCCACAGATACGCAGTATTTT CATRDRGPSTDTQYF
. TRBJ1-4 TRBV27 15 TRBD1 TGTGCCAGCAGTAAAGGGACAGCGACTAATGAAAAACTGTTTTTT CASSKGTATNEKLFF
. TRBJ2-2 TRBV5-4 13 . TGTGCCAGCCAGGACCCGTCCACCGGGGAGCTGTTTTTT CASQDPSTGELFF
. TRBJ2-3 TRBV4-1 16 . TGCGCCAGCAGCCATCGCGGGGGCCAAAGCACAGATACGCAGTATTTT CASSHRGGQSTDTQYF
. TRBJ2-1 TRBV30 11 . TGTGCCTGGGAGGGGGACTTTGAGCAGTTCTTC CAWEGDFEQFF
. TRBJ1-1 TRBV11-2 16 . TGTGCCAGCAGCCAAGGCTGGGGGGCCAAGGACACTGAAGCTTTCTTT CASSQGWGAKDTEAFF
. TRBJ1-3 TRBV27 16 . TGTGCCAGCAGTCCCGTTGGGGAAACCCTCGGAAACACCATATATTTT CASSPVGETLGNTIYF
. TRBJ2-7 TRBV10-1 12 TRBD1 TGCGCCAGCAGCACAGGGGACAACGAGCAGTACTTC CASSTGDNEQYF
. TRBJ1-4 TRBV7-9 14 . TGTGCCAGCAGCTCCAGGGGTTTGGGTGAAAAACTGTTTTTT CASSSRGLGEKLFF
. TRBJ2-7 TRBV6-5 15 TRBD2 TGTGCCAGCAGTTTAGTAGCGGGAGGAACCTACGAGCAGTACTTC CASSLVAGGTYEQYF
. TRBJ2-1 TRBV5-6 15 . TGTGCCAGCAGCCAGACAGGACTAACGATCAATGAGCAGTTCTTC CASSQTGLTINEQFF
. TRBJ1-3 TRBV30 13 . TGTGCCTGGACGAGGGGATCTGGAAACACCATATATTTT CAWTRGSGNTIYF
. TRBJ2-3 TRBV18 15 TRBD2 TGTGCCAGCTCACGATTAGCGGGAGGGCCAGATACGCAGTATTTT CASSRLAGGPDTQYF
. TRBJ2-1 TRBV6-5 11 TRBD1 TGTGCCAGCAGCCAGGACAGGGGACAGTTCTTC CASSQDRGQFF
. TRBJ1-2 TRBV5-6 14 . TGTGCCAGCAGCTTGTGGGGTCTCAACTATGGCTACACCTTC CASSLWGLNYGYTF
. TRBJ1-5 TRBV6-1 14 TRBD1 TGTGCCAGCAGTGGAAGACAGGGAGGTCAGCCCCAGCATTTT CASSGRQGGQPQHF
. TRBJ2-7 TRBV7-2 16 TRBD2 TGTGCCAGCAGCCCAACTAGCGGGAGAACCCACTACGAGCAGTACTTC CASSPTSGRTHYEQYF
. TRBJ2-3 TRBV7-8 15 . TGTGCCAGCAGCTCCCCGGGCATGAGAACAGATACGCAGTATTTT CASSSPGMRTDTQYF
. TRBJ1-1 TRBV19 12 . TGTGCCAGTACAAAAGGATCCACTGAAGCTTTCTTT CASTKGSTEAFF
once TRBJ1-2 TRBV10-3 18 TRBD1 TGTGCCATCAGTGACCTTACAGGGGTGTATAGAGCTAACTATGGCTACACCTTC CAISDLTGVYRANYGYTF
. TRBJ2-6 TRBV19 18 . TGTGCCAGGGGAATCAATAGGACAGCCTGCTCTGGGGCCAACGTCCTGACTTTC CARGINRTACSGANVLTF
few TRBJ1-1 TRBV5-1 14 . TGCGCCAGCAGGGAAAGGGGAGTGAACACTGAAGCTTTCTTT CASRERGVNTEAFF
. TRBJ1-2 TRBV6-5 14 TRBD1 TGTGCCAGCGGACAACAGGGGATAAACTATGGCTACACCTTC CASGQQGINYGYTF
. TRBJ2-7 TRBV7-2 12 . TGTGCCAGCAGCTTAGTTGCCTACGAGCAGTACTTC CASSLVAYEQYF
. TRBJ2-5 TRBV5-4 14 . TGTGCCAGCAGCCCGGTTTTGGGCCAAGAGACCCAGTACTTC CASSPVLGQETQYF
. TRBJ1-1 TRBV4-3 13 TRBD1 TGCGCCAGCAGCCACGGACAGGTGGCTGAAGCTTTCTTT CASSHGQVAEAFF
once TRBJ2-3 TRBV30 14 . TGTGCCTGTCCTAAAGGGGGGGACACAGATACGCAGTATTTT CACPKGGDTDTQYF
. TRBJ2-7 TRBV11-2 12 . TGTGCCAGCAGCCCCTCAGTTGCCGAGCAGTACTTC CASSPSVAEQYF
. TRBJ1-5 TRBV19 16 TRBD1 TGTGCCAGTAGTATAGGACAGGGAAAACGCAATCAGCCCCAGCATTTT CASSIGQGKRNQPQHF
once TRBJ1-1 TRBV28 16 . TGTGCCAGCAGGTACGCCGTTACAGGACCGAACACTGAAGCTTTCTTT CASRYAVTGPNTEAFF
. TRBJ1-3 TRBV7-2 16 . TGTGCCAGCAGCTTAGGGGGCGGCGGTTTTGGAAACACCATATATTTT CASSLGGGGFGNTIYF
many TRBJ1-4 TRBV11-2 13 . TGTGCCAGCAGCTTGGGGGGGCAAGAAAAACTGTTTTTT CASSLGGQEKLFF
. TRBJ2-7 TRBV29-1 12 . TGCAGCGTCTGGACCAGGGCGGGGGAGCAGTACTTC CSVWTRAGEQYF
. TRBJ2-1 TRBV9 17 TRBD1 TGTGCCAGCAGCGCCGGCCAGGGGGCAGGTCCCAGGAATGAGCAGTTCTTC CASSAGQGAGPRNEQFF
. TRBJ1-1 TRBV7-2 15 . TGTGCCAGCAGCACCGACCTGACCATGAACACTGAAGCTTTCTTT CASSTDLTMNTEAFF
. TRBJ2-1 TRBV5-1 15 TRBD2 TGCGCCAGCAGCTTGGAGAGCGGGAGCTGGAATGAGCAGTTCTTC CASSLESGSWNEQFF
. TRBJ2-1 TRBV10-1 16 . TGCGCCAGCAGTGAGCCCTCCTGGGGGCCCTCCTTTGAGCAGTTCTTC CASSEPSWGPSFEQFF
. TRBJ1-2 TRBV11-2 13 TRBD1 TGTGCCAGCAGCGCGGACAGGGACTATGGCTACACCTTC CASSADRDYGYTF
few TRBJ1-1 TRBV28 13 . TGTGCCAGCAGTCAGGGATTTGCCACTGAAGCTTTCTTT CASSQGFATEAFF
few TRBJ2-3 TRBV30 14 . TGTGCCTGGAGTGTAGGGACAAACACAGATACGCAGTATTTT CAWSVGTNTDTQYF